This TCR beta chain was captured in a study of T cell responses to AZD1222 COVID-19 vaccine. Notes on the study in general: Vaccine-associated CD4 TCRs ranged over spike, dominating at 160-218 and 743-854.

V lost 0 bases, J lost 6 bases, and 20 bases lay in between. This CDR3 spans 17 amino acids. Per germline, CDR1 LGHDT and CDR2 YNNKEL (reference sequence). Concerning this clone itself: Its target is unknown.

Generated by immunoSEQ multiplex PCR, the TCRdb table keeps only in-frame clones and is missing some. The repertoire holds roughly 140,000 clones, with roughly 91% as singletons. This specimen was peripheral blood, taken on day 0 of AZD1222 vaccination. The chain has TRBV3-1 (or the pseudogene TRBV3-2) and TRBJ1-2, with a possible D match to TRBD1 (5 bases). This clonotype was sampled from an adult in good health. This chain's CDR3 is CASSQEDGLGARDGYTF. CDR3 DNA: TGTGCCAGCAGCCAAGAAGATGGGCTAGGGGCACGGGATGGCTACACCTTC.